These T cell receptor beta chains were read from a single sample in a study of cytomegalovirus exposure and HLA in healthy donors. Produced via immunoSEQ multiplex PCR; TCRdb's table is partial and in-frame only. This table has tens of thousands of clones, less than 80% appearing once. The specimen sequenced was PBMCs. These receptors were obtained from a boy between 10 and 17 years old in good health and CMV-seropositive. CDR3s include the opening cysteine and the closing phenylalanine or tryptophan. A D gene is named only where the DNA matches it firmly. The listing skips clone size in some rows; elsewhere it reads once, few, many or a size class.

j_call,d_call,v_call,clone_size,cdr3_nt,cdr3_aa
TRBJ2-5,-,TRBV5-1,-,TGCGCCAGCTCAAGATCACAGCGGACGCCCCCAGAGACCCAGTACTTC,CASSRSQRTPPETQYF
TRBJ1-1,-,TRBV11-3,once,TGTGCCAGCAGCAGAGACAGCATGAACACTGAAGCTTTCTTT,CASSRDSMNTEAFF
TRBJ2-3,-,TRBV2,few,TGTGCCAGCAGTGGAGGCGGGTCCTCGAGTGGCACAGATACGCAGTATTTT,CASSGGGSSSGTDTQYF
TRBJ2-7,TRBD2,TRBV6-1,-,TGTGCCAGCAGTGATAGCGGGAGCAGGTCCTACGAGCAGTACTTC,CASSDSGSRSYEQYF
TRBJ1-6,TRBD1,TRBV7-8,-,TGTGCCAGCAGCGTAAGACAGGGAAGGTCACCCCTCCACTTT,CASSVRQGRSPLHF
TRBJ2-5,TRBD2,TRBV15,-,TGTGCCACCAGCAGTGGCGGGGGTATGTCGGAGACCCAGTACTTC,CATSSGGGMSETQYF
TRBJ1-5,-,TRBV18,-,TGTGCCAGCTCACCACTTCAGATACGGAGAAACAATCAGCCCCAGCATTTT,CASSPLQIRRNNQPQHF
TRBJ1-4,-,TRBV7-2,-,TGTGCCAGCAGCCCCCCTATGCCTAATGAAAAACTGTTTTTT,CASSPPMPNEKLFF
TRBJ1-4,TRBD1,TRBV6-1,few,TGTGCCAGCACTGGGACAGGGGCAAATGAAAAACTGTTTTTT,CASTGTGANEKLFF
TRBJ2-1,TRBD2,TRBV6-1,-,TGTGCCAGCAGCGAAAAATCCCCCTCGACTAGCGCTTACAATGAGCAGTTCTTC,CASSEKSPSTSAYNEQFF
TRBJ2-7,TRBD2,TRBV2,-,TGTGCCAGCACCCCGGGACTAGCATTCGAGCAGTACTTC,CASTPGLAFEQYF
TRBJ2-5,TRBD2,TRBV5-1,few,TGCGCCAGTTCCAGGTTGCCGGGAGGGCCCCAAGAGACCCAGTACTTC,CASSRLPGGPQETQYF
TRBJ2-1,-,TRBV6-6,-,TGTGCCAGCAGTTTCCGGTATGAGCAGTTCTTC,CASSFRYEQFF
TRBJ1-1,-,TRBV6-1,-,TGTGCCAGCAGTGAATCCGTCCCAGGTAAAGCTTTCTTT,CASSESVPGKAFF
TRBJ2-6,-,TRBV5-4,few,TGTGCCAGCAGCTTGGCAATAGGAGGGGCTGGGGCCAACGTCCTGACTTTC,CASSLAIGGAGANVLTF
TRBJ1-1,-,TRBV5-5,few,TGTGCCAGCAGCTTGGCCGGGTGGAGCACTGAAGCTTTCTTT,CASSLAGWSTEAFF
TRBJ2-5,-,TRBV7-9,few,TGTGCCAGCAGCTCAATAATAGCCCAAGAGACCCAGTACTTC,CASSSIIAQETQYF
TRBJ2-7,-,TRBV6-1,-,TGTGCCAGCAGGGCCCCGTTGGAGGCCGACGAGCAGTACTTC,CASRAPLEADEQYF
TRBJ1-1,TRBD1,TRBV18,-,TGTGCCAGCTCACCGGGACAGCTGAACACTGAAGCTTTCTTT,CASSPGQLNTEAFF
TRBJ1-1,TRBD1,TRBV19,-,TGTGCCAGTAGTATAGGGGACAGGGGGCTGAGGAAGAACACTGAAGCTTTCTTT,CASSIGDRGLRKNTEAFF
TRBJ2-5,-,TRBV21-1,-,TGTGCCAGCAGCGGCTTAGACAGGGGGAAGACCCAGTACTTC,CASSGLDRGKTQYF
TRBJ1-3,-,TRBV30,few,TGTGCCTGGAGTGTTCCCAGGGCCCATCCATCTGGAAACACCATATATTTT,CAWSVPRAHPSGNTIYF
TRBJ1-1,-,TRBV30,-,TGTGCCTGGAGTGATAGACGGGACTATTGTGAAGCTTTCTTT,CAWSDRRDYCEAFF
TRBJ2-7,TRBD2,TRBV4-1,few,TGCGCCAGCAGCCAAGGAGGACTAGCGGGGGGCAAGCAGTACTTC,CASSQGGLAGGKQYF
TRBJ1-1,-,TRBV7-9,few,TGTGCCAGCAGTTCCATCCCCTTTGCAGGGAACACTGAAGCTTTCTTT,CASSSIPFAGNTEAFF
TRBJ2-1,-,TRBV9,-,TGTGCCAGCAGCGGAGGAGGTTCCTACAATGAGCAGTTCTTC,CASSGGGSYNEQFF
TRBJ2-7,TRBD1,TRBV13,-,TGTGCCAGCAGCTCATCCGTGGACAGGGTTAATAACGAGCAGTACTTC,CASSSSVDRVNNEQYF
TRBJ2-1,TRBD1,TRBV7-6,-,TGTGCCAGCAGCCCGAGGACAGGGGGTTATGAGCAGTTCTTC,CASSPRTGGYEQFF
TRBJ1-1,-,TRBV19,-,TGTGCCAGTAGCCTGGCCCCAGGCAGAAAGGCTTTCTTT,CASSLAPGRKAFF